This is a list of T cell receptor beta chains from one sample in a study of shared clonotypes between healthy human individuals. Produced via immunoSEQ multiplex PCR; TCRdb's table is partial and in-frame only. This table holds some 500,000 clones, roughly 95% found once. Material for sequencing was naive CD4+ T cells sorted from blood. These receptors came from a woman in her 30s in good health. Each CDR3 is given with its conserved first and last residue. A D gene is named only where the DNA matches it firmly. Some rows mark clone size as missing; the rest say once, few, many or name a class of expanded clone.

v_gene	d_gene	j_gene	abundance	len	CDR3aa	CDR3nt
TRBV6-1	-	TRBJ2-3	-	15	CASNPPRATTDTQYF	TGTGCCAGCAACCCTCCGCGGGCTACTACAGATACGCAGTATTTT
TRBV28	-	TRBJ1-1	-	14	CASSPSQANTEAFF	TGTGCCAGCAGCCCGTCCCAGGCGAACACTGAAGCTTTCTTT
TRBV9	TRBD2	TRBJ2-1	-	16	CASSAHRLAEANEQFF	TGTGCCAGCAGCGCCCATCGACTAGCGGAGGCCAATGAGCAGTTCTTC
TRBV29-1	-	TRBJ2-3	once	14	CSVLGGLIGDTQYF	TGCAGCGTCTTGGGGGGGCTGATAGGAGATACGCAGTATTTT
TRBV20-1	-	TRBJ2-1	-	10	CSARPNEQFF	TGCAGTGCTAGACCGAATGAGCAGTTCTTC
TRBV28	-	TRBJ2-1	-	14	CASSLDILNNEQFF	TGTGCCAGCAGTTTAGACATCCTTAACAATGAGCAGTTCTTC
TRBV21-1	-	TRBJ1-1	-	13	CASIRGGNTEAFF	TGTGCCAGCATAAGGGGGGGGAACACTGAAGCTTTCTTT
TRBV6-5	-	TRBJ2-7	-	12	CASSPSSYEQYF	TGTGCCAGCAGCCCCAGCTCCTACGAGCAGTACTTC
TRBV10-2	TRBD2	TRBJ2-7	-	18	CASSKGLAGSETPYEQYF	TGCGCCAGCAGTAAGGGACTAGCGGGATCCGAGACCCCCTACGAGCAGTACTTC
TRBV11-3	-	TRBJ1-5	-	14	CASRTYRETQPQHF	TGTGCCAGCAGAACTTACAGGGAAACTCAGCCCCAGCATTTT
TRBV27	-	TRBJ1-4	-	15	CASSFQGRPGEKLFF	TGTGCCAGCAGTTTCCAGGGACGGCCGGGTGAAAAACTGTTTTTT
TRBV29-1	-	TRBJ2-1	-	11	CSVRPGNEQFF	TGCAGCGTTAGACCCGGTAATGAGCAGTTCTTC
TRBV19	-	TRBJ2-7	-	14	CASSLGGGIYEQYF	TGTGCCAGTAGTCTGGGGGGTGGAATCTACGAGCAGTACTTC
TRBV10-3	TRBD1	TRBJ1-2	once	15	CAIRGTGGWTVGYTF	TGTGCCATCAGGGGGACAGGGGGTTGGACGGTCGGCTACACCTTC
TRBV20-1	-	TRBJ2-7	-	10	CSAWSYEQYF	TGCAGTGCTTGGTCATACGAGCAGTACTTC
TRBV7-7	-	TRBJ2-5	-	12	CASSLDQETQYF	TGTGCCAGCAGCTTAGATCAAGAGACCCAGTACTTC
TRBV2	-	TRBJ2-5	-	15	CASRKGVITQETQYF	TGTGCCAGCAGAAAGGGGGTAATCACCCAAGAGACCCAGTACTTC